This TCR beta chain derives from a study of T cell changes during pregnancy in multiple sclerosis. The CDR3 extends over 15 amino acids. Trimming shortened V by 10 bases and J by 0 bases, and 13 bases separated the two germline ends. Looked up from germline, CDR1 is MNHEY and CDR2 is SVGAGI. This table comes from immunoSEQ multiplex PCR, and its TCRdb copy is limited to in-frame clones, with some not included. The sample yields tens of thousands of clones, 85% to 95% seen once. The receptor comes from a female donor with multiple sclerosis, enrolled in a pregnancy study. The chain has TRBV6-5 and TRBJ2-6, with D hard to call. The source was peripheral blood, collected before pregnancy. The CDR3 here is CATRMAISGANVLTF. CDR3 bases: TGTGCCACCCGAATGGCAATCTCTGGGGCCAACGTCCTGACTTTC.